The T cell receptor beta chain described here comes from a study of blood T cell repertoires in COVID-19. Original analysis: Reference gene primer amplification gave nucleated cell count estimates. Here immunoSEQ multiplex PCR was the method, and the copy in TCRdb shows in-frame clones only, minus some. V, J and clone size were drawn from that table, and D and trimming were deduced from the DNA. The sample holds approximately 200,000 clones, approximately 86% seen once. In assigning cohorts, the study relied on participant-reported clinical history. CDR1 is SGHRS and CDR2 is YFSETQ in the germline V gene. The V and J ends lost 0 bases and 4 bases respectively, with 11 bases between them. The CDR3 consists of 15 residues.

The source is a woman aged 25 to 39 who had been exposed to COVID-19. The sample taken for sequencing was PBMCs or T cells enriched from blood (not recorded which). V usage is TRBV5-1 and J usage is TRBJ1-5; no firm D call. The CDR3 sequence is CASSLAPSVNQPQHF. The CDR3 bases are TGCGCCAGCAGCTTGGCCCCTAGCGTAAATCAGCCCCAGCATTTT.